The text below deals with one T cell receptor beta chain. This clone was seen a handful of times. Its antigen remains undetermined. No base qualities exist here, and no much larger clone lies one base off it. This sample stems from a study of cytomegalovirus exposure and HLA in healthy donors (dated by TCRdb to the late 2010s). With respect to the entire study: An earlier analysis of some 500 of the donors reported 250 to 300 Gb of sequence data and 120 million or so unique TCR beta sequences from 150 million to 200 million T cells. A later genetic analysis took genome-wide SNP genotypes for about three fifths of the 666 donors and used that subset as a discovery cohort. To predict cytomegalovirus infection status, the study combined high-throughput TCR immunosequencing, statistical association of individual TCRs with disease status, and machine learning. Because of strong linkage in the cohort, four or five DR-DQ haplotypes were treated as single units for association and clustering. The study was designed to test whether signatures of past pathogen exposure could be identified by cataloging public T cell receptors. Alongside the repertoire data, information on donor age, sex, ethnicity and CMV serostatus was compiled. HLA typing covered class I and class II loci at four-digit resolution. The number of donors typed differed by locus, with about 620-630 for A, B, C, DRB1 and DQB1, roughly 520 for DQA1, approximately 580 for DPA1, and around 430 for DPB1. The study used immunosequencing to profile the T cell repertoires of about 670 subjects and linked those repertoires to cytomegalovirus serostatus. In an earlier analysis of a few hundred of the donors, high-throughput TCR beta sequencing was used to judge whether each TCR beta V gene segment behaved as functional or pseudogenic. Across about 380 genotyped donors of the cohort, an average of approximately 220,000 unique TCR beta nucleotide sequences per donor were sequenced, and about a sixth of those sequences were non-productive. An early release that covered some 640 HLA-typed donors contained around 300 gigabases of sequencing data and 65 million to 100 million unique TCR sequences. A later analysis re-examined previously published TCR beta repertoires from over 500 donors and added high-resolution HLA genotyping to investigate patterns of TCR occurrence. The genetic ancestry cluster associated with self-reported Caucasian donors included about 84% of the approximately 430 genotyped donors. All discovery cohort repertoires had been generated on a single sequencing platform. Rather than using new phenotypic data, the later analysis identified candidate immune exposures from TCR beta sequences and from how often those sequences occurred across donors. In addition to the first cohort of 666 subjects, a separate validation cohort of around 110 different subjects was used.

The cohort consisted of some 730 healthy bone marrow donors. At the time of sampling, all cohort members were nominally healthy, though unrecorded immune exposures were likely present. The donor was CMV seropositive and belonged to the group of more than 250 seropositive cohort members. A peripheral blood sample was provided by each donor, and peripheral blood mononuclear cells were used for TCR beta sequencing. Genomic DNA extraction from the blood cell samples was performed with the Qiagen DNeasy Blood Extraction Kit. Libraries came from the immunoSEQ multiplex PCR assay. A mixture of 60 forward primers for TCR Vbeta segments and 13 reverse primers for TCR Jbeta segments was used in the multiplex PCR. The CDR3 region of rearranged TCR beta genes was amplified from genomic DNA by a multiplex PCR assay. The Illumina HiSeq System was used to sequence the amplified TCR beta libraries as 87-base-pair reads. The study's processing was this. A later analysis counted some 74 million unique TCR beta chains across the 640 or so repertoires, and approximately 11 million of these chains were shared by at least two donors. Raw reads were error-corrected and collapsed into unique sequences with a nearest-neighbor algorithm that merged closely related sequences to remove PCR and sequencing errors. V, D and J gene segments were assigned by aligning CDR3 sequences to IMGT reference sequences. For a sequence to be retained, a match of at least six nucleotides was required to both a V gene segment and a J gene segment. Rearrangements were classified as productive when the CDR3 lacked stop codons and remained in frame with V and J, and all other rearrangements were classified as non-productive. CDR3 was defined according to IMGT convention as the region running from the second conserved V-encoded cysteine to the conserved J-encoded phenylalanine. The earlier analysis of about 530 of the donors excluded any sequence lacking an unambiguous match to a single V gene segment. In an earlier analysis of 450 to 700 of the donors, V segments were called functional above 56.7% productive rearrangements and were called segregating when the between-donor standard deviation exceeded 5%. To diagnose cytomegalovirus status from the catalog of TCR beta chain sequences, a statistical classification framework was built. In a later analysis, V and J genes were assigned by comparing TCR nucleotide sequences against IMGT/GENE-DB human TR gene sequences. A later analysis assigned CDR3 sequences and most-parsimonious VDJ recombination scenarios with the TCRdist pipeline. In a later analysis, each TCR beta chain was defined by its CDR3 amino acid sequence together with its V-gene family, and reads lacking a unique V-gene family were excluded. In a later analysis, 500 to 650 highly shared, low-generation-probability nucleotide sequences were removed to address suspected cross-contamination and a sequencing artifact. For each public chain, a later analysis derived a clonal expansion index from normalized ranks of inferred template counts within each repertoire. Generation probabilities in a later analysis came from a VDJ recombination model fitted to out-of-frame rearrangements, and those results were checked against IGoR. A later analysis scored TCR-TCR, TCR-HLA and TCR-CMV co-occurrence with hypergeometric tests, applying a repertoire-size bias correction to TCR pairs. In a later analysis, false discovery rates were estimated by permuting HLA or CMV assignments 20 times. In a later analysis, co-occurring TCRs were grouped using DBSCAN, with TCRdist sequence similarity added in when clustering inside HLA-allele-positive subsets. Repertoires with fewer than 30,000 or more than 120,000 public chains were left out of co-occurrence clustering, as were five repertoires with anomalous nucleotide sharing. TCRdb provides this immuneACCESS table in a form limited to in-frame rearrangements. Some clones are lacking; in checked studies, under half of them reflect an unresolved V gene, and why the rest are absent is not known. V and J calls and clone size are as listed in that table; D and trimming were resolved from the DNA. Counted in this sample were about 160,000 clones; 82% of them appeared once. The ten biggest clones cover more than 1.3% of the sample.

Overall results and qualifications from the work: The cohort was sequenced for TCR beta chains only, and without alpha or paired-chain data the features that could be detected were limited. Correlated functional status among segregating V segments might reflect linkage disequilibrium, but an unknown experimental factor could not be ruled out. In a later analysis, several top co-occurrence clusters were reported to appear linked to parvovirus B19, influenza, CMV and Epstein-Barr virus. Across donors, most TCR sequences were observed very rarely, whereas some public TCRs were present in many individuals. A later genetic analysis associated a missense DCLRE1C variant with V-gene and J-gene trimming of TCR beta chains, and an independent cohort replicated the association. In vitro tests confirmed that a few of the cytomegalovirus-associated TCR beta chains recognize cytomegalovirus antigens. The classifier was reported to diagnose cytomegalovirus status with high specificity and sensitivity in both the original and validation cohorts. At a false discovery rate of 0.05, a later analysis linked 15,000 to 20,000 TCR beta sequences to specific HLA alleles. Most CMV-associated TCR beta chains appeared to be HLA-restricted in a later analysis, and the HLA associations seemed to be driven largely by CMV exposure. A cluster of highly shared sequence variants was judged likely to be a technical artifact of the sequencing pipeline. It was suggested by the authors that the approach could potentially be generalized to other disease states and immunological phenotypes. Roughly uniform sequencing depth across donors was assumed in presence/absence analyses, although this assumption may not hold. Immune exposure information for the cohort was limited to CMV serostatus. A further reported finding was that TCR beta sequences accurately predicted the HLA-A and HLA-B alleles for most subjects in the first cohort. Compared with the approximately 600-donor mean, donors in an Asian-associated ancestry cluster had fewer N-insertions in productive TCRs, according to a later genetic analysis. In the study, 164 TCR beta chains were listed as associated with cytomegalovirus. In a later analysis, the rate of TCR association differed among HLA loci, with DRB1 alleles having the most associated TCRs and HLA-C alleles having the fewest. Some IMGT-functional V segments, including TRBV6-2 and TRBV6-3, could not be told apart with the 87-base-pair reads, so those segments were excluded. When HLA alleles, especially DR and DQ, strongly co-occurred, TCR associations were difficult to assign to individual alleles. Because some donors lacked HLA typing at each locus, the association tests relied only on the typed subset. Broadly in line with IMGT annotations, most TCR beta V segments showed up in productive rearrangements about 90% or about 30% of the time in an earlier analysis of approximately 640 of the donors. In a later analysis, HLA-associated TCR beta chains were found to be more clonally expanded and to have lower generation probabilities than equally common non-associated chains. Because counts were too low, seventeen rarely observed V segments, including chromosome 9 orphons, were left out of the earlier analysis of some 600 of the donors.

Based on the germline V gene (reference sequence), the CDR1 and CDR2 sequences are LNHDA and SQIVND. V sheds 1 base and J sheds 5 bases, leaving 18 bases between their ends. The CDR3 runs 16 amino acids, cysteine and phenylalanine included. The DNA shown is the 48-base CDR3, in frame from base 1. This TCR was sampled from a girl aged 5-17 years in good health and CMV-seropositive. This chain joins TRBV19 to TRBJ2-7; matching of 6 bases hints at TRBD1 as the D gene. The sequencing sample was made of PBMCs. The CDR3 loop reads CASSIGADRRSDEQYF. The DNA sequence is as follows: TGTGCCAGTAGTATAGGGGCGGACAGAAGAAGCGACGAGCAGTACTTC.